The 9 T cell receptor beta chains presented below share a single source sample, sequenced in a study of long-term antiretroviral therapy in people with HIV. Survey level was the resolution at which the v3.0 immunoSEQ assay ran. Generated by immunoSEQ multiplex PCR, the TCRdb table keeps only in-frame clones and is missing some. The sample consists of about 24,000 clones, roughly 84% of them appearing once. The material was unsorted PBMCs, obtained 3 years after starting antiretroviral therapy. These TCRs come from a man over 45 with HIV.

This chain links TRBV15 with TRBJ1-5, with D hard to call. The CDR3 contains 16 residues. V lost 0 bases, J lost 1 base, and 10 bases lay in between. In germline, CDR1 is LNHNV, CDR2 YYDKDF (reference sequence). CDR3 coding DNA: TGTGCCACCAGCAGAGACGGCGTTAGAAGCAATCAGCCCCAGCATTTT. Its protein is CATSRDGVRSNQPQHF.

The gene calls are TRBV7-9 and TRBJ2-7; possibly TRBD1 for D (6 bases). Per germline, CDR1 SEHNR and CDR2 FQNEAQ (reference sequence). V lost 7 bases, J lost 3 bases, and 13 bases lay in between. CDR3 length equals 13 residues. The CDR3 is CASTRQENYEQYF. CDR3 DNA: TGTGCCAGCACCCGACAGGAGAACTACGAGCAGTACTTC.

This chain uses TRBV5-5 with TRBJ2-2; no firm D call. The CDR3 has 14 residues. The V gene lost 5 bases and the J gene lost 1 base, with 9 bases spanning the gap. Looked up from germline, CDR1 is SGHKS and CDR2 is YYEKEE (reference sequence). The CDR3 spells CASSLSVNTGELFF. In DNA form, the CDR3 reads TGTGCCAGCAGTCTATCAGTGAACACCGGGGAGCTGTTTTTT.

V and J are TRBV29-1 and TRBJ2-2, with unresolved D. V shed 1 base and J shed 7 bases, with 13 bases lying between them. CDR1 is SQVTM, CDR2 ANQGSEA, per germline. The CDR3 is made up of 14 amino acids. CDR3 nucleotide sequence: TGCAGCGTTGAAGGGCAGGCTTACGTCGGGGAGCTGTTTTTT. Translating gives CSVEGQAYVGELFF.

This clone was seen a handful of times. This chain joins TRBV30 and TRBJ1-2; 8 bases are shared with TRBD1. The CDR3 is 14 amino acids. The germline V gene encodes CDR1 GTSNPN and CDR2 SVGIG (reference sequence). Trimming cost V 5 bases and J 8 bases; bases outside gene matches: 13. CDR3 sequence: CAWGRQQGARGYTF. The CDR3 nucleotides read TGTGCCTGGGGTCGCCAGCAGGGGGCGCGGGGCTACACCTTC.

The chain combines TRBV6-6 with TRBJ2-3; 7 bases align to TRBD1. Trimming cost V 7 bases and J 0 bases; bases outside gene matches: 4. This CDR3 has 14 residues. The germline gives CDR1 MNHNY, CDR2 SVGAGI (reference sequence). The CDR3 is CASTSGGSTDTQYF. CDR3 in DNA: TGTGCCAGCACTTCAGGGGGTAGCACAGATACGCAGTATTTT.

This CDR3 is CAWAELYGYTF. CDR3 DNA sequence: TGTGCCTGGGCCGAACTCTATGGCTACACCTTC. The genes are TRBV30 and TRBJ1-2; D remains unclear. The V end was cut by 5 bases, the J end by 4 bases, with 8 bases between. Germline values: CDR1 GTSNPN, CDR2 SVGIG (reference sequence). The CDR3 consists of 11 residues.

The V call is TRBV11-2, the J call TRBJ1-4; D uncertain. The V gene's germline CDR1 is SGHAT and CDR2 FQNNGV. The CDR3 spans 14 residues. Trimming pared 4 bases from V and 5 bases from J, leaving 11 bases between. The CDR3 loop reads CASSSRTRNEKLFF. CDR3 DNA: TGTGCCAGCAGCTCCCGGACGAGGAATGAAAAACTGTTTTTT.

The chain is built from TRBV4-3 and TRBJ2-3, with D tentatively TRBD2 (5 bases). This CDR3 has 15 amino acids. CDR1 LGHNA and CDR2 YSLEER come from the germline V gene. V lost 1 base to trimming and J lost 3 bases, with 11 bases between them. The CDR3 DNA sequence: TGCGCCAGCAGCCAAGTACGAGGAGGTACAGATACGCAGTATTTT. Its translation is CASSQVRGGTDTQYF.